Listed below are T cell receptor beta chains from one sample, sequenced in a study of T cells in Graves' hyperthyroidism and ophthalmopathy. TCRdb fed the multiplex PCR reads into MiXCR, producing one record per CDR3 protein. Seen here are about 92,000 distinct CDR3 sequences, roughly 56% observed once, and the top ten hold roughly 26%. Sequencing was performed on blood. The receptors stem from a woman in her thirties or forties with Graves' hyperthyroidism. CDR3s include the opening cysteine and the closing phenylalanine or tryptophan. D genes are given only for firm matches. Rows give clone size only sometimes, using once, few, many, or a class for an expanded clone.

j_gene: TRBJ2-7; abundance: many; v_gene: TRBV7-9; d_gene: -; CDR3aa: CASFPPGGTASYEQYF; CDR3nt: TGTGCCAGCTTTCCCCCAGGAGGGACAGCCTCCTACGAGCAGTACTTC
j_gene: TRBJ2-2; abundance: -; v_gene: TRBV20-1; d_gene: TRBD2; CDR3aa: CSAETLAGDVTGELFF; CDR3nt: TGCAGTGCTGAGACCTTAGCGGGAGATGTTACCGGGGAGCTGTTTTTT
j_gene: TRBJ1-1; abundance: once; v_gene: TRBV10-3; d_gene: TRBD1; CDR3aa: CAIGTGPGATEAFF; CDR3nt: TGTGCCATCGGGACAGGACCGGGGGCAACTGAAGCTTTCTTT
j_gene: TRBJ2-2; abundance: -; v_gene: TRBV15; d_gene: -; CDR3aa: CATSRTGNTGELFF; CDR3nt: TGTGCCACCAGCAGGACAGGGAACACCGGGGAGCTGTTTTTT
j_gene: TRBJ1-5; abundance: -; v_gene: TRBV2; d_gene: -; CDR3aa: CASSAPGTTAPWVETQHF; CDR3nt: TGTGCCAGCAGCGCCCCCGGGACTACGGCCCCGTGGGTGGAGACCCAGCATTTT
j_gene: TRBJ2-6; abundance: many; v_gene: TRBV5-1; d_gene: TRBD2; CDR3aa: CASSWTSGTSSGANVLTF; CDR3nt: TGCGCCAGCAGCTGGACTAGCGGGACTTCCTCTGGGGCCAACGTCCTGACTTTC
j_gene: TRBJ2-7; abundance: many; v_gene: TRBV13; d_gene: -; CDR3aa: CASSSTKFRAGQTYEQYF; CDR3nt: TGTGCCAGCAGCTCAACCAAGTTTCGAGCGGGCCAGACCTACGAGCAGTACTTC
j_gene: TRBJ1-5; abundance: few; v_gene: TRBV3-1; d_gene: -; CDR3aa: CASSQLNQPQHF; CDR3nt: TGTGCCAGCAGCCAATTGAATCAGCCCCAGCATTTT
j_gene: TRBJ1-1; abundance: -; v_gene: TRBV7-2; d_gene: -; CDR3aa: CASSLDWGWNTEAFF; CDR3nt: TGTGCCAGCAGCTTAGATTGGGGGTGGAACACTGAAGCTTTCTTT
j_gene: TRBJ2-7; abundance: many; v_gene: TRBV4-3; d_gene: -; CDR3aa: CASSHRGARYEQYF; CDR3nt: TGCGCCAGCAGCCATCGGGGGGCTCGGTACGAGCAGTACTTC
j_gene: TRBJ2-2; abundance: -; v_gene: TRBV29-1; d_gene: -; CDR3aa: CSVGGTRGTGELFF; CDR3nt: TGCAGCGTTGGTGGGACCAGGGGAACCGGGGAGCTGTTTTTT
j_gene: TRBJ1-1; abundance: -; v_gene: TRBV29-1; d_gene: -; CDR3aa: CSVVAHQGREAFF; CDR3nt: TGCAGCGTTGTCGCTCACCAAGGCCGTGAAGCTTTCTTT
j_gene: TRBJ2-3; abundance: -; v_gene: TRBV7-2; d_gene: -; CDR3aa: CASSPRRGQTDTQYF; CDR3nt: TGTGCCAGCAGCCCCCGCCGGGGCCAAACAGATACGCAGTATTTT